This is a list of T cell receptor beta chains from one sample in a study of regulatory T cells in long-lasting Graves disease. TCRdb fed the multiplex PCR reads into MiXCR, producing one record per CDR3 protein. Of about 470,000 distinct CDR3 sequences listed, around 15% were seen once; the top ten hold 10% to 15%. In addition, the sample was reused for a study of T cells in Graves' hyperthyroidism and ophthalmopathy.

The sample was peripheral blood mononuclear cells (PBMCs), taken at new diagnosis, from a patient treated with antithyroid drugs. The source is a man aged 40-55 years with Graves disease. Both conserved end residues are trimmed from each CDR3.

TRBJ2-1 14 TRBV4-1 ASSQERLAGVNEQF
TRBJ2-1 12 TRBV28 ASSLYMNLNEQF
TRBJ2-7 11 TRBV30 AWTSPGTYEQY
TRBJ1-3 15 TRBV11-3 ASSLVANRLSGNTIY
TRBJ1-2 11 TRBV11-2 ASSPRTGPGYT
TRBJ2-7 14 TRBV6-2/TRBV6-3 ASSYVSGGGTNEQY
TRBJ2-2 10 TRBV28 ASRRPAGELF
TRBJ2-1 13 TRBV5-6 ASRGDGSPYNEQF
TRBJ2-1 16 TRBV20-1 SAKGLAGGISSYNEQF
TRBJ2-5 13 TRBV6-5 ASSYRAAGVETQY
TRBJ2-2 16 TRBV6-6 ASSYSISGQGMAGELF
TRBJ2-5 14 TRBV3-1 ASSQKTGGNMETQY
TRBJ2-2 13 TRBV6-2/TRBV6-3 ASSYLSGFGGELF
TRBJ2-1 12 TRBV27 ATRARGRNNEQF
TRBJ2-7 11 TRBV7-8 ASSQGTRVPQY
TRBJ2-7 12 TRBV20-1 SARSGTSYYEQY
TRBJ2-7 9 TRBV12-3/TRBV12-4 ASRRAYEQY
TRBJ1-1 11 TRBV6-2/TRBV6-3 ASSYVGGPEAF
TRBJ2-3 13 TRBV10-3 AISITGASTDTQY
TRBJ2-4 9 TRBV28 ASSTGRVQY
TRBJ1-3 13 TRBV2 ASGDRGAAGNTIY
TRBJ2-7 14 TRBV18 ASSPNRLAGVYEQY
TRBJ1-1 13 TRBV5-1 ASSSGLGPNTEAF
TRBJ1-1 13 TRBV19 ASSLRVIPNTEAF
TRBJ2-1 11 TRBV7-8 ASSREGANEQF
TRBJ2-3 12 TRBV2 ASGDRGPTDTQY
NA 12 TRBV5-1 ASSWGTGGETQY
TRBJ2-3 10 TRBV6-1 ASKMGPDTQY
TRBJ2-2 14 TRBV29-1 SVQMRGPWITGELF
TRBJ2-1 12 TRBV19 ASGLQGAYNEQF
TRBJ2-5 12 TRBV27 ASPAPDPRETQY
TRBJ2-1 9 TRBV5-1 ASSLANEQF
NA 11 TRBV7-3 ASSLTVGREQF
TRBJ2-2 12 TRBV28 ASTEGGYTGELF
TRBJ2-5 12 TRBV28 ASSVTGYQETQY
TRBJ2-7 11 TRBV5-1 ASSGTGVYEQY
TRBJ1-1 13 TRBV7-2 ASSEWGNMNTEAF
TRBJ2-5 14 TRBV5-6 ASSWGPSGGLETQY